The 24 T cell receptor beta chains given below trace back to one sample, sequenced in a study of T cells in Graves' hyperthyroidism and ophthalmopathy. TCR beta CDR3 region amplification was performed from RNA transcripts. During a first-round RT-PCR of the TCR CDR3, the HTBI primer set was used. Via MiXCR, TCRdb re-called the multiplex PCR reads, giving one row per CDR3 protein. Of over 250,000 distinct CDR3 sequences in the sample, approximately 23% were seen once. Material for sequencing was blood. The origin of the receptors is a man younger than 40 with Graves' ophthalmopathy.

This clonotype was found many times. The rearrangement joins TRBV11-1 to TRBJ1-2; 8 bases agree with TRBD1. V was pared by 5 bases and J by 4 bases, with 3 bases of the junction left unmatched. The CDR3 has 13 residues. CDR1 is SGHAT, CDR2 FQDESV, per germline (reference sequence). The CDR3 coding sequence is TGTGCCAGCAGCGGACAGGGAATCTATGGCTACACCTTC. This translates into CASSGQGIYGYTF.

The V gene is TRBV6-5, the J gene TRBJ2-7; D is perhaps TRBD1 or TRBD2 (5 bases each). CDR1 is MNHEY, CDR2 SVGAGI, per germline. The CDR3 sequence is 14 residues long. Trimming took off 4 bases at V and 0 bases at J, with 10 bases between the two ends. Written as DNA, the CDR3 is TGTGCCAGCAGTTTCTCGGGACCCTCCTACGAGCAGTACTTC. Protein: CASSFSGPSYEQYF.

Only a few counts were recorded for this clonotype. CDR3 sequence (DNA): TGTGCCAGCACCCCCCACAGGGGTTCGAACACCGGGGAGCTGTTTTTT. Encoded protein: CASTPHRGSNTGELFF. The chain recombines TRBV11-3 with TRBJ2-2; 7 positions match TRBD1. Germline assignment: CDR1 SGHNT and CDR2 YENEEA. V shed 7 bases and J 0 bases; nucleotides not matched to a gene: 8. This CDR3 is built from 16 residues.

The V gene is TRBV5-1, the J gene TRBJ2-1; 7 bases line up with TRBD1. Per germline, CDR1 SGHRS and CDR2 YFSETQ. The J segment lost 2 bases and the V segment lost 0 bases, leaving 2 bases of the junction unmatched. This CDR3 comprises 15 residues. DNA for the CDR3: TGCGCCAGCAGCTTGGAAGGGACAGCCTACAATGAGCAGTTCTTC. Residues: CASSLEGTAYNEQFF.

The CDR3 coding sequence is TGCAGTGCTAGAGTGCGGGAAGATACGCAGTATTTT. It translates to CSARVREDTQYF. The rearrangement uses TRBV20-1 and TRBJ2-3; the D gene is possibly TRBD2 (6 bases). The CDR3 extends over 12 amino acids. Germline V lookup: CDR1 DFQATT, CDR2 SNEGSKA (reference sequence). With 1 base removed from V and 5 bases from J, the gap between germline ends came to 7 bases.

V is TRBV20-1 and J is TRBJ2-7; 7 nucleotides agree with TRBD1. This CDR3 is built from 15 residues. Losses at the gene ends were 4 bases for V and 2 bases for J; bases not matched to a gene: 11. CDR1 DFQATT and CDR2 SNEGSKA come from the germline V gene (reference sequence). The CDR3 region has the DNA TGCAGTGCTAATCCGGGGACAGTCGTTACCTACGAGCAGTACTTC. It yields the protein CSANPGTVVTYEQYF.

This rearrangement joins TRBV9 to TRBJ2-1, with D perhaps matching TRBD2 (5 bases). Germline V gene sequence: CDR1 SGDLS, CDR2 YYNGEE. There are 16 residues in the CDR3. V lost 3 bases, J lost 3 bases, and 16 bases lay in between. DNA of the CDR3: TGTGCCAGCAGCGAAACCGGGATCACAAACTACAATGAGCAGTTCTTC. This sequence encodes CASSETGITNYNEQFF.

This chain connects TRBV25-1 to TRBJ1-1; D not resolved. Germline V CDR1 and CDR2: MGHDK, SYGVNS. The CDR3 totals 14 residues. V was shortened by 3 bases and J by 1 base, with 9 bases between the two germline ends. The CDR3 here is CASSDLGGNTEAFF. CDR3 sequence (DNA): TGTGCCAGCAGTGATCTCGGAGGGAACACTGAAGCTTTCTTT.

This clonotype turned up a few times. The chain employs TRBV19 and TRBJ1-1; D remains unclear. The CDR3 totals 11 residues. Between the trimmed V and J ends, which lost 9 bases and 1 base, there was a span of 6 bases. Germline loops: CDR1 LNHDA, CDR2 SQIVND (reference sequence). The CDR3 bases are TGTGCCAGCGTATGGAACACTGAAGCTTTCTTT. The encoded protein is CASVWNTEAFF.

The chain has TRBV7-9 and TRBJ1-1; tentatively, D is TRBD1 (5 bases). V lost 5 bases to trimming and J lost 2 bases, with 18 bases between them. The CDR3 totals 16 residues. Germline V CDR1 and CDR2: SEHNR, FQNEAQ (reference sequence). The CDR3 is CASSPLPPDRNTEAFF. The CDR3, as DNA: TGTGCCAGCAGCCCTTTACCCCCCGACAGAAACACTGAAGCTTTCTTT. The whole variable domain, filled in from reference TRBV7-9 and TRBJ1-1, reads DTGVSQNPRHKITKRGQNVTFRCDPISEHNRLYWYRQTLGQGPEFLTYFQNEAQLEKSRLLSDRFSAERPKGSFSTLEIQRTEQGDSAMYLCASSPLPPDRNTEAFFGQGTRLTVV.

There are a few counts of this clonotype. The chain employs TRBV9 and TRBJ1-2; TRBD1 matches 7 bases. Germline V gene lookup returns CDR1 SGDLS and CDR2 YYNGEE. This CDR3 has 13 residues. The V and J ends lost 3 bases and 4 bases, in that order; junction bases with no gene match: 3. The CDR3 coding sequence is TGTGCCAGCAGCGCACAGGGGCTCTATGGCTACACCTTC. This sequence encodes CASSAQGLYGYTF.

As for this clonotype: This could be a read error, since a much larger clone is one nucleotide away. CDR3 coding DNA: TGTGTCAGCAGTTACCCGCCAGGGGTCGAGCAGTACTTC. Encoded protein: CVSSYPPGVEQYF. The chain is built from TRBV6-4 and TRBJ2-7; maybe TRBD1 (6 bases). The CDR3 loop spans 13 amino acids. The germline V gene encodes CDR1 MRHNA and CDR2 SNTAGT.

This clonotype has a handful of counts. The chain links TRBV10-3 to TRBJ2-3; perhaps D is TRBD1 or TRBD2 (5 bases each). Germline assignment: CDR1 ENHRY and CDR2 SYGVKD. This CDR3 spans 15 amino acids. V was pared by 4 bases and J by 6 bases, with 17 bases between. CDR3 nucleotides: TGTGCCATCAGTGGGAAGGGGACCGGGGAGGATACGCAGTATTTT. It translates to CAISGKGTGEDTQYF.

The J gene is TRBJ1-6, the V gene TRBV12-3 or TRBV12-4; D is unresolved. The CDR3 consists of 13 residues. Trimming left V 7 bases short and J 5 bases short, with 9 bases between. The CDR3 DNA sequence: TGTGCCAGCACCCTTTCGGATAATTCACCCCTCCACTTT. The encoded protein is CASTLSDNSPLHF.

This clonotype was recorded only once. CDR3 nucleotide sequence: TGTGCCAGCAAGACAGGTGGGGCCACAGATACGCAGTATTTT. Protein sequence: CASKTGGATDTQYF. The chain combines TRBV2 with TRBJ2-3; TRBD1 is a possible D gene (6 bases). Trimming shortened V by 7 bases and J by 2 bases, and 13 bases separated the two germline ends. Germline assignment: CDR1 SNHLY and CDR2 FYNNEI. The CDR3 totals 14 residues.

This clonotype was seen repeatedly, ten times or more. The V gene is TRBV5-1, the J gene TRBJ2-1; 9 bases fit TRBD1. Trimming at V came to 3 bases and at J to 8 bases, leaving 3 bases not matched to a gene. The CDR3 has 13 amino acids. CDR1 is SGHRS and CDR2 is YFSETQ in the germline V gene. CDR3 DNA: TGCGCCAGCAGCTACCGGGACAGGGATGAGCAGTTCTTC. Amino acid sequence: CASSYRDRDEQFF.

The table lists this clonotype with many counts. The chain joins TRBV20-1 to TRBJ2-1; D unclear. Germline V gives CDR1 DFQATT, CDR2 SNEGSKA (reference sequence). The CDR3 runs to 13 residues. The germline V and J ends were trimmed by 3 bases and 5 bases, with 11 bases remaining between them. In DNA form, the CDR3 reads TGCAGTGCTAGGTGGACCTATAACAATGAGCAGTTCTTC. Translating it yields CSARWTYNNEQFF.

This clonotype was recorded many times. V and J are TRBV3-1 and TRBJ1-5, with D unresolved. Germline V lookup: CDR1 LGHDT, CDR2 YNNKEL (reference sequence). This CDR3 region has 15 residues. The ends were cut back, 1 base at V and 0 bases at J, with 7 bases in the middle. In nucleotides, the CDR3 is TGTGCCAGCAGCCAAGGAGGTTATAGCAATCAGCCCCAGCATTTT. Protein: CASSQGGYSNQPQHF.

The chain links TRBV7-3 to TRBJ2-1; 9 bases fit TRBD2. From germline, CDR1 is SGHTA and CDR2 FQGTGA. V shed 3 bases and J 10 bases; nucleotides not matched to a gene: 10. CDR3 length: 15 amino acids. DNA of the CDR3: TGTGCCAGCAGCTTGTCGGCCAGCGGGAGGTCCGAGCAGTTCTTC. Protein product: CASSLSASGRSEQFF.

Of note for this clonotype: One end of the junction fails to match germline, which may point to a read error. This chain connects TRBV11-3 to TRBJ2-5, with 16 bases fitting TRBD2. Germline CDR1 is SGHNT and CDR2 is YENEEA. This CDR3 comprises 17 residues. The CDR3 is CASSLLLGLAGGETQYF. The CDR3 DNA reads TGTGCCAGCAGCTTGCTCCTGGGACTAGCGGGAGGGGAGACCCAGTATTTC.

J is TRBJ1-2 and V is TRBV10-2; D is unclear. The CDR3 consists of 13 residues. CDR1 WSHSY and CDR2 SAAADI come from the germline V gene. Trimming removed 0 bases from V and 4 bases from J, with 6 bases in between. The CDR3 is CASSESGSYGYTF. The CDR3 DNA is TGCGCCAGCAGTGAGTCAGGCAGCTATGGCTACACCTTC.

This clonotype was observed at least ten times. The chain has TRBV11-3 and TRBJ1-1, with a weak D call TRBD1 (5 bases). This CDR3 has 12 residues. Trimming left V 6 bases short and J 4 bases short, with 9 bases between. Germline values: CDR1 SGHNT, CDR2 YENEEA. CDR3 sequence: CASSPGATEAFF. CDR3 DNA: TGTGCCAGCAGTCCCGGGGCCACTGAAGCTTTCTTT.

In this sample, this clonotype turned up many times. CDR3 amino acids: CASSFSSGVSYNEQFF. CDR3 coding DNA: TGCGCCAGCAGCTTTAGTTCAGGGGTCTCCTACAATGAGCAGTTCTTC. The rearrangement links TRBV5-1 to TRBJ2-1, with a possible D match to TRBD1 (6 bases). V lost 2 bases, J lost 0 bases, and 12 bases lay in between. Germline CDR1 reads SGHRS; CDR2 reads YFSETQ. The CDR3 contains 16 residues.

The CDR3 loop is CASTNLNDRVSSNTGELFF. CDR3 nucleotide sequence: TGTGCCAGCACCAACCTAAACGACAGGGTATCTTCGAACACCGGGGAGCTGTTTTTT. The chain recombines TRBV7-9 with TRBJ2-2, with TRBD1 identical over 7 bases. The CDR3 runs to 19 residues. Germline values: CDR1 SEHNR, CDR2 FQNEAQ (reference sequence). With V trimmed by 7 bases and J by 0 bases, 17 bases remained unmatched.